Shown below are 28 T cell receptor beta chains from a single sample sequenced in a study of blood T cells in healthy people across ages. Combining a sample-barcoded 5' primer with a J-beta primer mix, a second PCR ran for 7 to 11 cycles. Using its own MiXCR run on the 5' RACE reads, TCRdb lists one record per CDR3 protein. This sample has around 800,000 distinct CDR3 sequences; under 80% occur once, and the top ten carry around a quarter. The sample consisted of blood. The receptors here all came from a man aged 25-45 years in good health.

This clonotype was observed a handful of times. The chain carries TRBV13 and TRBJ1-2; D not certain. From germline, CDR1 is PRHDT and CDR2 FYEKMQ (reference sequence). The V and J ends lost 5 bases and 0 bases respectively, with 10 bases between them. This CDR3 spans 14 amino acids. The CDR3 region has the DNA TGTGCCAGCAGCCAGATGGGAACTAACTATGGCTACACCTTC. Translation gives CASSQMGTNYGYTF.

The rearrangement uses TRBV27 and TRBJ2-7; D might be TRBD1 (5 bases). Trimming took off 3 bases at V and 2 bases at J, with 8 bases between the two ends. Looked up from germline, CDR1 is MNHEY and CDR2 is SMNVEV (reference sequence). This CDR3 is built from 13 residues. CDR3 in DNA: TGTGCCAGCAGTTTTGCCAGGGCCTACGAGCAGTACTTC. It yields the protein CASSFARAYEQYF.

The chain recombines TRBV12-3 or TRBV12-4 with TRBJ1-5, with TRBD1 matching over 8 bases. This CDR3 is 14 amino acids long. After removal of 3 bases from V and 6 bases from J, the junction contained 4 bases not matched to a gene. In DNA form, the CDR3 reads TGTGCCAGCAGTTTTACAGGGGGGAGTCAGCCCCAGCATTTT. Protein: CASSFTGGSQPQHF.

This sequence joins TRBV6-5 and TRBJ2-7; TRBD1 agrees at 8 bases. The CDR3 runs 15 residues. CDR1 MNHEY and CDR2 SVGAGI come from the germline V gene. V lost 2 bases to trimming and J lost 1 base; unmatched junction nucleotides: 4. CDR3 nucleotides: TGTGCCAGCAGTTACGGACAGGGCAAATCCTACGAGCAGTACTTC. Translation gives CASSYGQGKSYEQYF.

The chain carries TRBV3-1 and TRBJ1-2, with TRBD1 as a possible D gene (5 bases). Deletions cut 2 bases from V and 12 bases from J, with 13 bases between. CDR3 length: 12 amino acids. CDR1 LGHDT and CDR2 YNNKEL come from the germline V gene (reference sequence). Written as DNA, the CDR3 is TGTGCCAGCAGCCAATCTGGGACCTCAAACACCTTC. This encodes CASSQSGTSNTF.

The V gene is TRBV6-6, the J gene TRBJ2-5; D perhaps matches TRBD1 (6 bases). The DNA end is more similar to TRBJ2-7, so the J call may be wrong. In germline, CDR1 is MNHNY, CDR2 SVGAGI (reference sequence). CDR3 size: 13 residues. The CDR3 DNA is TGTGCCAGCGTTCGTCAGGGGTTTGACGAGCAGTACTTC. It codes for CASVRQGFDEQYF.

The chain couples TRBV29-1 to TRBJ2-3, with D hard to call. The CDR3 has 14 residues. Trimming cost V 6 bases and J 6 bases, with 19 bases left between them. The germline V gene encodes CDR1 SQVTM and CDR2 ANQGSEA. In DNA form, the CDR3 reads TGCAGCGTGGGTAGCATGGTGGGCGCGGATACGCAGTATTTT. It specifies CSVGSMVGADTQYF.

On this clonotype: One junction end does not reproduce the germline sequence, and a read error may be involved. The chain joins TRBV4-3 to TRBJ2-1, with 10 bases aligning to TRBD2. Germline V gives CDR1 LGHNA, CDR2 YSLEER. The CDR3 loop spans 16 amino acids. The DNA of the CDR3 is TGCGCCAGCGGCCAAGGAGCTAGCGGGGGCGGTAATGAGCAGTTCTTC. This translates into CASGQGASGGGNEQFF.

The chain has TRBV7-2 and TRBJ2-7, with TRBD2 identical over 9 bases. The CDR3 has 16 residues. V lost 2 bases and J lost 1; bases outside the gene matches: 6. CDR1 and CDR2 (germline): SGHTA, FQGNSA. The CDR3 protein is CASSLWPSGASYEQYF. The CDR3 DNA reads TGTGCCAGCAGCTTATGGCCTAGCGGGGCATCCTACGAGCAGTACTTC.

The table lists this clonotype with many counts. The chain has TRBV7-8 and TRBJ2-3; a possible D gene is TRBD1 (5 bases). Germline CDR1 is SGHVS and CDR2 is FQNEAQ. The CDR3 contains 12 residues. V lost 6 bases and J 3 bases, leaving 7 bases between the germline ends. CDR3 in DNA: TGTGCCAGCAGTGGACAAACAGATACGCAGTATTTT. It encodes CASSGQTDTQYF.

V is TRBV20-1 and J is TRBJ2-7; D tentatively reads TRBD1 or TRBD2 (5 bases each). The CDR3 contains 14 residues. Germline assignment: CDR1 DFQATT and CDR2 SNEGSKA (reference sequence). V shed 3 bases and J shed 2 bases, with 14 bases lying between them. CDR3 bases: TGCAGTGCTAGTGGGGGAGAGGGTACCTACGAGCAGTACTTC. This codes for CSASGGEGTYEQYF.

This chain connects TRBV29-1 to TRBJ2-1; D possibly corresponds to TRBD1 (5 bases). Trimming pared 4 bases from V and 10 bases from J, leaving 11 bases between. CDR1 is SQVTM, CDR2 ANQGSEA, per germline. The CDR3 covers 11 residues. The CDR3 loop is CSVGTGHEQFF. The CDR3 nucleotides are TGCAGCGTTGGAACAGGCCACGAGCAGTTCTTC.

The chain combines TRBV13 with TRBJ1-6, with 11 bases fitting TRBD1. The CDR3 is 16 amino acids. Germline CDR1 PRHDT, CDR2 FYEKMQ (reference sequence). The junction had 6 bases not matched to a gene; V was cut back by 2 bases and J by 9 bases. Written as DNA, the CDR3 is TGTGCCAGCAGCTTACAACAGGGGACAGGGGGTTCACCCCTCCACTTT. Amino acid sequence: CASSLQQGTGGSPLHF.

In its sample, this clonotype was seen once. V is TRBV20-1 and J is TRBJ2-4, with D perhaps TRBD2 (5 bases). The J call may not be correct, given that the DNA end is closer to TRBJ2-7. CDR3 length: 12 amino acids. The germline gives CDR1 DFQATT, CDR2 SNEGSKA (reference sequence). Written as DNA, the CDR3 is TGCAGTGCTAGTTCGGGAAACTACGAGCAGTACTTC. Protein sequence: CSASSGNYEQYF.

The rearrangement links TRBV4-3 to TRBJ2-5, with D hard to call. The J call may be in error: the DNA end matches TRBJ2-7 better. Looked up from germline, CDR1 is LGHNA and CDR2 is YSLEER. The CDR3 extends over 16 amino acids. DNA of the CDR3: TGCGCCAGCAGCCAAGATGTCACAGCTGTCTCCTACGAGCAGTACTTC. Protein: CASSQDVTAVSYEQYF.

V gene TRBV7-3 combines with J gene TRBJ2-3; D uncertain. CDR3 length equals 14 residues. Germline V CDR1 and CDR2: SGHTA, FQGTGA. V gave up 5 bases and J gave up 1 base, with 10 bases separating them. The CDR3 sequence: CASSTGPGTDTQYF. In DNA, the CDR3 is TGTGCCAGCAGCACTGGTCCAGGCACAGATACGCAGTATTTT.

V is TRBV20-1 and J is TRBJ1-6, with 8 bases aligning to TRBD1. V lost 3 bases to trimming and J lost 6 bases; unmatched junction nucleotides: 7. The germline V gene has CDR1 DFQATT and CDR2 SNEGSKA (reference sequence). CDR3 length equals 15 residues. CDR3 in amino acids: CSARAGQGGNSPLHF. CDR3 DNA: TGCAGTGCTAGGGCCGGACAGGGAGGTAATTCACCCCTCCACTTT.

CDR3 amino acids: CASSAGRGAGNTIYF. CDR3 nucleotides: TGTGCCAGCAGCGCGGGGAGAGGGGCTGGAAACACCATATATTTT. V and J are TRBV9 and TRBJ1-3, with a tentative D call TRBD1 (5 bases). CDR1 is SGDLS, CDR2 YYNGEE, per germline. This CDR3 spans 15 amino acids. V dropped 3 bases and J dropped 2 bases, with 12 bases sitting between them.

The rearrangement links TRBV6-5 to TRBJ2-1; D is perhaps TRBD1 (5 bases). The length of the CDR3 is 14 residues. Trimming stripped 6 bases from V and 9 bases from J, with 18 bases between. CDR1 is MNHEY, CDR2 SVGAGI, per germline. The CDR3 nucleotides are TGTGCCAGCAGGAAGGAATCAGGGTTTTTTGAGCAGTTCTTC. Amino acid sequence: CASRKESGFFEQFF.

The rearrangement links TRBV20-1 to TRBJ2-7, with D possibly TRBD2 on 7 matching bases. The CDR3 covers 14 residues. Germline values: CDR1 DFQATT, CDR2 SNEGSKA (reference sequence). V gave up 6 bases and J gave up 1 base, with 16 bases separating them. The CDR3 region has the DNA TGCAGTGCCCCCCCGGGGGGCCGTTCCTACGAGCAGTACTTC. Its translation: CSAPPGGRSYEQYF.

The chain uses TRBV7-2 and TRBJ2-7; TRBD1 matches at 9 bases. This CDR3 spans 17 amino acids. Per the germline V gene, CDR1 is SGHTA and CDR2 is FQGNSA. The V segment lost 4 bases and the J segment 1 base; nucleotides outside the gene matches: 11. The CDR3 spells CASSSGTGPTSSYEQYF. The CDR3 DNA is TGTGCCAGCAGCTCGGGGACAGGGCCGACGAGTTCCTACGAGCAGTACTTC.

The J gene is TRBJ2-7, the V gene TRBV4-3; D perhaps matches TRBD2 (6 bases). Germline V gene sequence: CDR1 LGHNA, CDR2 YSLEER. Trimming removed 1 base at V and 4 bases at J, with 17 bases between. This CDR3 contains 16 residues. The CDR3 DNA is TGCGCCAGCAGCCAAGTTGGGGGGTCCCTCGGGTACGAGCAGTACTTC. This translates into CASSQVGGSLGYEQYF.

The chain combines TRBV6-5 with TRBJ1-2, with TRBD1 matching over 9 bases. The CDR3 runs to 16 residues. The V segment lost 2 bases and the J segment 4 bases; nucleotides outside the gene matches: 8. Germline V lookup: CDR1 MNHEY, CDR2 SVGAGI. This chain's CDR3 is CASSYGTGPSPYGYTF. For the CDR3, the DNA is TGTGCCAGCAGTTACGGGACAGGGCCATCACCCTATGGCTACACCTTC.

The chain has TRBV7-8 and TRBJ2-6; D possibly corresponds to TRBD2 (6 bases). CDR3 length equals 18 residues. V was cut by 5 bases and J by 3 bases, with 20 bases left in between. Germline V gene sequence: CDR1 SGHVS, CDR2 FQNEAQ. The CDR3 DNA reads TGTGCCAGCAGCGCACTAGCTCTAGGACCGTTTGGGGCCAACGTCCTGACTTTC. This encodes CASSALALGPFGANVLTF.

The chain couples TRBV28 to TRBJ2-7; tentatively, D is TRBD2 (5 bases). CDR3 length: 15 residues. V lost 5 bases, J lost 1 base, and 15 bases lay in between. The germline CDR1 and CDR2 sequences are MDHEN and SYDVKM. The CDR3 DNA reads TGTGCCAGCAGTCCATCGACTACCCCATCCTACGAGCAGTACTTC. Translating gives CASSPSTTPSYEQYF.

This clonotype was seen only a few times. Here the CDR3 reads CSVQVNLSYEQYF. Here the CDR3 DNA reads TGCAGCGTACAGGTTAACCTCTCCTACGAGCAGTACTTC. The chain links TRBV29-1 to TRBJ2-7; D might be TRBD1 (5 bases). Germline V gives CDR1 SQVTM, CDR2 ANQGSEA. V lost 6 bases, J lost 0 bases, and 12 bases lay in between. This CDR3 region has 13 residues.

The CDR3 sequence: CASSPPVPCEQYF. The CDR3 DNA follows: TGTGCCAGCAGCCCACCGGTACCATGCGAGCAGTACTTC. This chain connects TRBV9 to TRBJ2-1; D gene uncertain. The end of the DNA aligns better with TRBJ2-7, so the J call may be wrong. Germline CDR1 and CDR2: SGDLS and YYNGEE. This CDR3 contains 13 residues.

V usage is TRBV6-1 and J usage is TRBJ2-1, with D perhaps TRBD1 (6 bases). The DNA end favors TRBJ2-7, so the J call may be wrong. This CDR3 region has 15 residues. CDR1 MNHNS and CDR2 SASEGT come from the germline V gene. The CDR3 here is CASSEQGGPLGEQYF. DNA for the CDR3: TGTGCCAGCAGCGAACAGGGTGGGCCCCTCGGGGAGCAGTACTTC.